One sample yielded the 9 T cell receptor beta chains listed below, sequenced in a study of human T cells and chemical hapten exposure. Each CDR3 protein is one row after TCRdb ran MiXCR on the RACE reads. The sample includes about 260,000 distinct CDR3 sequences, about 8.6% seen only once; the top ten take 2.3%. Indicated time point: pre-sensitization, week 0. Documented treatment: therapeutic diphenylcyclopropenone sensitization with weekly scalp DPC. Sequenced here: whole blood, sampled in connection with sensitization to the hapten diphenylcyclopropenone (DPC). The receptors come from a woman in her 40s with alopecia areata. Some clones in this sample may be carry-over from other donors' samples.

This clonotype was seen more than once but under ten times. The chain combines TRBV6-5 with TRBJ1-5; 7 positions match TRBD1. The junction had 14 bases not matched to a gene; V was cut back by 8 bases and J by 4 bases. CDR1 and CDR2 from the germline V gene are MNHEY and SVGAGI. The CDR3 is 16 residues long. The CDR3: CASSSRSTGRNQPQHF. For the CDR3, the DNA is TGTGCCAGCTCGTCTCGTTCGACAGGGAGAAATCAGCCCCAGCATTTT.

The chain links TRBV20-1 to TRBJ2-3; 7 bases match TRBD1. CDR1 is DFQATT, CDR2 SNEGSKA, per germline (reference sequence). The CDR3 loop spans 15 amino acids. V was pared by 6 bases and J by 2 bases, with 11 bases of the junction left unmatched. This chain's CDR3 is CSAAHPTGNTDTQYF. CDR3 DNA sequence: TGCAGTGCCGCCCACCCGACAGGGAACACAGATACGCAGTATTTT.

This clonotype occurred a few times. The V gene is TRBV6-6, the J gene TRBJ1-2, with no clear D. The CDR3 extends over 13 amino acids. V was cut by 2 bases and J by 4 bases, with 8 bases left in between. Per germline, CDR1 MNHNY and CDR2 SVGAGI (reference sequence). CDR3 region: CASSYRIPYGYTF. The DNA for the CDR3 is TGTGCCAGCAGTTACCGGATCCCCTATGGCTACACCTTC.

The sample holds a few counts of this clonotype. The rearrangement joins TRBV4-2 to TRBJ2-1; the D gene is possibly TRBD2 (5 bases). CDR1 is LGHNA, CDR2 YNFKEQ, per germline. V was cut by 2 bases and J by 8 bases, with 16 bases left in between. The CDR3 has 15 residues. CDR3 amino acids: CASSQRNLAGDEQFF. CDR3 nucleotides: TGTGCCAGCAGCCAAAGAAATCTAGCAGGCGATGAGCAGTTCTTC.

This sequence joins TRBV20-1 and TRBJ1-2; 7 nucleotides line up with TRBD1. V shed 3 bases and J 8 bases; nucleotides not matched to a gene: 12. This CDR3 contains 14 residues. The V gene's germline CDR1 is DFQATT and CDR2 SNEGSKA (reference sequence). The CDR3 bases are TGCAGTGCTAGGGGGGGGACAGTTTTCTTAGGCTACACCTTC. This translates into CSARGGTVFLGYTF.

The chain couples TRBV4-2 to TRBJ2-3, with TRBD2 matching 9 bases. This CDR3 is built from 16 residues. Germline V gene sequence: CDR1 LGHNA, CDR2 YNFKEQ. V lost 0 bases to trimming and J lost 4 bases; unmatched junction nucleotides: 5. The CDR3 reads CASSQDPAGGADTQYF. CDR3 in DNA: TGTGCCAGCAGCCAAGATCCGGCGGGAGGGGCAGATACGCAGTATTTT.

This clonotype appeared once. The CDR3 loop reads CASTTQFWDGYTF. In DNA, the CDR3 is TGTGCCAGCACCACACAGTTTTGGGATGGCTACACCTTC. This chain uses TRBV6-1 with TRBJ1-2; D unclear. Germline V CDR1 and CDR2: MNHNS, SASEGT. V lost 7 bases, J lost 6 bases, and 15 bases lay in between. CDR3 length: 13 residues.

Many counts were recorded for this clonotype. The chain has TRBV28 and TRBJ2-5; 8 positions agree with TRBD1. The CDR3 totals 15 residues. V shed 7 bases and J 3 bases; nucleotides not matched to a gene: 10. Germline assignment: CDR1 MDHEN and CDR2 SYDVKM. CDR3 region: CASISGDRLKETQYF. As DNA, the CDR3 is TGTGCCAGCATCTCCGGGGACAGGTTAAAAGAGACCCAGTACTTC.

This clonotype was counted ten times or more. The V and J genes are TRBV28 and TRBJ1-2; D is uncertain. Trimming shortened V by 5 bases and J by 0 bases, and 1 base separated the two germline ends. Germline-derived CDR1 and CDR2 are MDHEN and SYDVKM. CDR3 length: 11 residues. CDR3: CASSPNYGYTF. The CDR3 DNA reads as TGTGCCAGCAGTCCTAACTATGGCTACACCTTC.